This TCR beta chain was identified during a study of blood T cell repertoires in COVID-19. Study context: COVID-19 samples collected from the United States, Italy and Spain covered acute and convalescent phases. From T cells, B-cell-depleted T cells, or PBMCs came the material, which was cDNA or gDNA.

Under the authors' procedure: Estimates of nucleated cell counts were drawn from the amplification of reference gene primers. Data came from immunoSEQ multiplex PCR; TCRdb stores just in-frame clones and leaves some out. That table gives V, J and clone size, and the DNA gave D and trimming. The repertoire holds about 130,000 clones, with under 90% as singletons. The V gene's germline CDR1 is SGHTS and CDR2 YDEGEE. Germline trimming cut 4 bases from V and 10 bases from J; bases unmatched to any gene: 6. The length of the CDR3 is 13 residues. The material sequenced was peripheral blood. The chain joins TRBV5-8 to TRBJ1-1; 11 bases line up with TRBD1. The clonotype comes from a human donor in a cohort sampled during active COVID-19. The CDR3 sequence is CASSPDRGRAAFF. CDR3 DNA: TGTGCCAGCAGCCCGGACAGGGGGCGCGCAGCTTTCTTT.